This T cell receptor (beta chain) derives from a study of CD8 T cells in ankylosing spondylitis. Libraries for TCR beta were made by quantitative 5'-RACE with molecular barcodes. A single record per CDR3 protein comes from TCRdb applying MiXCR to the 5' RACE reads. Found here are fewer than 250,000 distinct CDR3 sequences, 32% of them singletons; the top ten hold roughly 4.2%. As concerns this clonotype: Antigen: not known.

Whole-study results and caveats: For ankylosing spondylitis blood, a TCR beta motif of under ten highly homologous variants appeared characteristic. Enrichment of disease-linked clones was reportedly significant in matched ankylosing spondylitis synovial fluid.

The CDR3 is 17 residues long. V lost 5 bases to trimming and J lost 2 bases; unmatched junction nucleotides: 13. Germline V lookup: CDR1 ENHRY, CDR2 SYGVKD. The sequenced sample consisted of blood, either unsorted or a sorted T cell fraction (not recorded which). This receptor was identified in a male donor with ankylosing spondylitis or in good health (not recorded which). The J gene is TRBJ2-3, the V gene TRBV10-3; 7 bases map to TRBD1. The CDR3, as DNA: TGTGCCATCAGTTGGACGCTCGACAGGGTATACACAGATACGCAGTATTTT. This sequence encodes CAISWTLDRVYTDTQYF.